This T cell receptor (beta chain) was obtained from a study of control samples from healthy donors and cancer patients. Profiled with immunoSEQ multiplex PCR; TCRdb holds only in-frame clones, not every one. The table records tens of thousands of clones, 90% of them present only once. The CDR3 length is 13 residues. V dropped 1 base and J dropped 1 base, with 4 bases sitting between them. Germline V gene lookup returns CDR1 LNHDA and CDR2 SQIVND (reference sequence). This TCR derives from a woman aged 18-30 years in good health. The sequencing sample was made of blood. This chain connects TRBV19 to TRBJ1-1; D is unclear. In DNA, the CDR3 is TGTGCCAGTAGTATAGCCGAGAACACTGAAGCTTTCTTT. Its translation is CASSIAENTEAFF.